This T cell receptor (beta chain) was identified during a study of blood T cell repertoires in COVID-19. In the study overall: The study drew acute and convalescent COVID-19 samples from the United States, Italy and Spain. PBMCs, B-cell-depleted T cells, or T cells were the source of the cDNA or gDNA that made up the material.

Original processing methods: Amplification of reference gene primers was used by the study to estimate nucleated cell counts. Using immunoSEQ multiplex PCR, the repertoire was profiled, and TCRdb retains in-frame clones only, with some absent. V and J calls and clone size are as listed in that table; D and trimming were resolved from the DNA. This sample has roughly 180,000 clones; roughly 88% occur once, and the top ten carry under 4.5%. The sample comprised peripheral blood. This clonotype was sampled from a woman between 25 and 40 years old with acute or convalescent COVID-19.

The CDR3 reads CASSPGVGRTEAFF. CDR3 coding DNA: TGTGCCAGCAGCCCCGGGGTCGGGCGCACTGAAGCTTTCTTT. The chain joins TRBV6-5 to TRBJ1-1, with no clear D. V was cut by 6 bases and J by 4 bases, with 15 bases left in between. The CDR3 is 14 residues long. Germline CDR1 reads MNHEY; CDR2 reads SVGAGI.